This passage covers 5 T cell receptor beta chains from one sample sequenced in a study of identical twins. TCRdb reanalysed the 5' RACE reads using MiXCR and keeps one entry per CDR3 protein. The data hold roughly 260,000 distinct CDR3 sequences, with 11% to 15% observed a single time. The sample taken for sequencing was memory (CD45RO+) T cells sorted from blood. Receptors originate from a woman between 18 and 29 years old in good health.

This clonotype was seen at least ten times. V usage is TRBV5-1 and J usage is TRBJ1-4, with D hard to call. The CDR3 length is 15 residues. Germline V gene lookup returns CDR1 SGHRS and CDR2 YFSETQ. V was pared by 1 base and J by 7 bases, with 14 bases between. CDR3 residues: CASSLQYIGGEKLFF. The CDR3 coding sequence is TGCGCCAGCAGCTTGCAGTACATAGGAGGTGAAAAACTGTTTTTT.

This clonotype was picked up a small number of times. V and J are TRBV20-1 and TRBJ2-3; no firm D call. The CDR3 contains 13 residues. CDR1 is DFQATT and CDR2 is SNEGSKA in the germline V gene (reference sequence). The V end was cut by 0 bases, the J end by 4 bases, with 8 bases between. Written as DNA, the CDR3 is TGCAGTGCTAGAGACCGGAAACCAGATACGCAGTATTTT. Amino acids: CSARDRKPDTQYF.

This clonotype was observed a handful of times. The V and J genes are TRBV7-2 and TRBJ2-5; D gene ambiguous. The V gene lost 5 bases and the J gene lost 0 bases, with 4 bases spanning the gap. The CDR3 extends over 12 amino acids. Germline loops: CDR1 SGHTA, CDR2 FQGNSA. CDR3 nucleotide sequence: TGTGCCAGCAGCCGGTACCAAGAGACCCAGTACTTC. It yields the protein CASSRYQETQYF.

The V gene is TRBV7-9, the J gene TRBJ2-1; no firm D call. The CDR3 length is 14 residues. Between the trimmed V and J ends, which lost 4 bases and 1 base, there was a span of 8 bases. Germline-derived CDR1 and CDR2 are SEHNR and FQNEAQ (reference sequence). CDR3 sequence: CASSSDGSYNEQFF. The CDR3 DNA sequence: TGTGCCAGCAGCTCCGACGGATCCTACAATGAGCAGTTCTTC.

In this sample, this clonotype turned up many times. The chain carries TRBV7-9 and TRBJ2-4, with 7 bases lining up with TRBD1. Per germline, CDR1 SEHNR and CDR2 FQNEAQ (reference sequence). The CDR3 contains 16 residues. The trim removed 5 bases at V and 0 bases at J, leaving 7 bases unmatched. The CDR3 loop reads CASSPLQGIAKNIQYF. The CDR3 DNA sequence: TGTGCCAGCAGCCCGCTACAGGGGATAGCCAAAAACATTCAGTACTTC.